This TCR beta chain derives from a study of long-term antiretroviral therapy in people with HIV. This CDR3 has 17 residues. Germline V gene lookup returns CDR1 SGHRS and CDR2 YFSETQ. V was clipped by 0 bases and J by 3 bases; unmatched bases: 7. Runs used v3.0 of the immunoSEQ assay and were done at survey level. Assay used: immunoSEQ multiplex PCR; TCRdb lists only in-frame clones, some missing. The sample has roughly 29,000 clones, 70% to 85% seen once; the top ten hold 8% to 9%. At minimum, one pre-ART and two post-ART PBMC samples were obtained from each donor. The sample here was unsorted PBMCs, taken 3 years after starting antiretroviral therapy. The sequence derives from a man aged 40-49 years with HIV. This sequence joins TRBV5-1 and TRBJ2-1; 9 nucleotides align to TRBD2. The CDR3 region is CASSLARASGNYNEQFF. The CDR3 DNA reads as TGCGCCAGCAGCTTGGCCCGGGCTAGCGGGAACTACAATGAGCAGTTCTTC.